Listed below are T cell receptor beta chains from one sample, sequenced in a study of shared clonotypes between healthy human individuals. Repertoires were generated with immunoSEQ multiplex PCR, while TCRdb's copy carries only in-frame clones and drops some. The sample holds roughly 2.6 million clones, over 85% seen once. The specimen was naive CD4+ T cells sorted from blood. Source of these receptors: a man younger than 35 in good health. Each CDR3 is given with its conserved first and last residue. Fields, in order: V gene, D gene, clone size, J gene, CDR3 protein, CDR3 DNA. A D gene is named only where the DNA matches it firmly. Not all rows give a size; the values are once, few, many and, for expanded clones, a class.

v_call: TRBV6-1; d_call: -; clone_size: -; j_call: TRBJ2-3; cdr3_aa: CASSDEASSTDTQYF; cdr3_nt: TGTGCCAGCAGTGATGAAGCGTCTAGCACAGATACGCAGTATTTT
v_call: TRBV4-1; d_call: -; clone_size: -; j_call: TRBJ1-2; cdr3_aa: CASSHLQGPGYTF; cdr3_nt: TGCGCCAGCAGCCATCTCCAGGGTCCTGGCTACACCTTC
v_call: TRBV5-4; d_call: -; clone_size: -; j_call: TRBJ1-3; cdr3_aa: CASSSDPISGNTIYF; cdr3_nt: TGTGCCAGCAGTTCGGACCCGATCTCTGGAAACACCATATATTTT
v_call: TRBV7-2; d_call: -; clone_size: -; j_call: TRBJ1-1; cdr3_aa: CASSFRAGTEAFF; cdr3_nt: TGTGCCAGCAGCTTCAGGGCGGGCACTGAAGCTTTCTTT
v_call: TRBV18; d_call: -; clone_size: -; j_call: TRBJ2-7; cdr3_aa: CASSPPGHQYEQYF; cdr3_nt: TGTGCCAGCTCACCACCGGGACACCAGTACGAGCAGTACTTC
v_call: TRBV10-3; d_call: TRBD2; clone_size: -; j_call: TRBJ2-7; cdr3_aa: CAISGASGASGEQYF; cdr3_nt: TGTGCCATCAGTGGAGCTAGCGGAGCCTCCGGCGAGCAGTACTTC
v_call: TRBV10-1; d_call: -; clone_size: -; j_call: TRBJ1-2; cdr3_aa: CASSGRGGRNEGYTF; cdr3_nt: TGCGCCAGCAGTGGCCGAGGGGGGCGCAACGAGGGCTACACCTTC
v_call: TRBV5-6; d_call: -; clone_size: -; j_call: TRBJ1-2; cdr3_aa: CASSLNANYGYTF; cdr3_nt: TGTGCCAGCAGCTTGAACGCTAACTATGGCTACACCTTC
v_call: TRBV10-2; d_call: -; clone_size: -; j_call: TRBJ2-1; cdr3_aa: CASSGGALAGLYNEQFF; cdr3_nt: TGCGCCAGCAGTGGGGGGGCCCTGGCGGGCCTATACAATGAGCAGTTCTTC
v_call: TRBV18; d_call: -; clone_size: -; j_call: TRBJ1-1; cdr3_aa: CASSPQGSNTEAFF; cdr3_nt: TGTGCCAGCTCACCCCAGGGATCCAACACTGAAGCTTTCTTT
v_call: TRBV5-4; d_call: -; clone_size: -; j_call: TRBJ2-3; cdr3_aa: CASTVLGTDTQYF; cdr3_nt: TGTGCCAGCACCGTCCTTGGCACAGATACGCAGTATTTT
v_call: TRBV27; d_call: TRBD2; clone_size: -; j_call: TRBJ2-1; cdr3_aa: CASSLSSGLAGLRTSYNEQFF; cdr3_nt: TGTGCCAGCAGTTTATCTTCGGGACTAGCGGGACTCCGAACCTCCTACAATGAGCAGTTCTTC
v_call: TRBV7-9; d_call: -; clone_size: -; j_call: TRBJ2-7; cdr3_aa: CASSLAGVRPWQYF; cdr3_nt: TGTGCCAGCAGCTTAGCGGGGGTGCGTCCGTGGCAGTACTTC
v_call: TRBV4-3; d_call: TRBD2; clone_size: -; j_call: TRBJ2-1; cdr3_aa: CASSQSTSGTYNEQFF; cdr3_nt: TGCGCCAGCAGCCAATCGACTAGCGGAACCTACAATGAGCAGTTCTTC
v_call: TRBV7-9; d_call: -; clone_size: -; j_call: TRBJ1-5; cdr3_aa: CASSQFPGNQPQHF; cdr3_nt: TGTGCCAGCAGCCAATTTCCCGGGAACCAGCCCCAGCATTTT
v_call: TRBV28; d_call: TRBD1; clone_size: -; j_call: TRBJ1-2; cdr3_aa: CASSVQGQGYTF; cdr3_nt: TGTGCCAGCAGTGTCCAAGGACAGGGTTACACCTTC
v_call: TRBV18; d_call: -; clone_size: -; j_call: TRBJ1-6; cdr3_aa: CASSPFTGLNSPLHF; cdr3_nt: TGTGCCAGCTCACCATTTACGGGCCTTAATTCACCCCTCCACTTT
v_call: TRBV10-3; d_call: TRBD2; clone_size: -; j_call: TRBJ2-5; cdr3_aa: CAISESDLAGVETQYF; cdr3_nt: TGTGCCATCAGTGAGTCGGATTTGGCGGGAGTGGAGACCCAGTACTTC
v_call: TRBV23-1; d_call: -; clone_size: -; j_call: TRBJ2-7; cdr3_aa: CASSPQHPYEQYF; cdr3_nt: TGCGCCAGCAGTCCGCAGCACCCCTACGAGCAGTACTTC
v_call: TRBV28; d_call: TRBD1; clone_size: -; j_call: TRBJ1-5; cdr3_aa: CASSFVRDRANQPQHF; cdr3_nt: TGTGCCAGCAGTTTTGTTCGGGACAGAGCAAATCAGCCCCAGCATTTT
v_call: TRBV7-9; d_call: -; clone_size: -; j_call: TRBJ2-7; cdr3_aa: CASSSPSPHYEQYF; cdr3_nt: TGTGCCAGCAGCTCCCCGAGTCCCCACTACGAGCAGTACTTC
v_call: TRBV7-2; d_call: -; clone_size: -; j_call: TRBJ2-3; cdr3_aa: CASSHPGWDVTDTQYF; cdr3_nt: TGTGCCAGCAGCCACCCCGGCTGGGACGTCACAGATACGCAGTATTTT
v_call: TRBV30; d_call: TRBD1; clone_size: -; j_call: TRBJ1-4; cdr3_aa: CAWSLTGAGEKLFF; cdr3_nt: TGTGCCTGGAGTTTGACAGGGGCGGGTGAAAAACTGTTTTTT
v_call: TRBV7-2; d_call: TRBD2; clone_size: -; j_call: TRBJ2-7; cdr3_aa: CASSTSGGPAEQYF; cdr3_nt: TGTGCCAGCAGTACTAGCGGGGGACCGGCCGAGCAGTACTTC
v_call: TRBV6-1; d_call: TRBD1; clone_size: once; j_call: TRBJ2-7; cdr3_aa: CASSEIGQGLGYEQYF; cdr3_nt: TGTGCCAGCAGTGAAATAGGACAGGGCCTTGGCTACGAGCAGTACTTC
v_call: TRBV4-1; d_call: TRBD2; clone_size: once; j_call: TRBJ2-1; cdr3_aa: CASSQVAGGYNEQFF; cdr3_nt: TGCGCCAGCAGCCAGGTAGCGGGGGGATACAATGAGCAGTTCTTC
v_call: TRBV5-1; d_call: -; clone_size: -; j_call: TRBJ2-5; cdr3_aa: CASSPEPTGTFQETQYF; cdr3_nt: TGCGCCAGCAGCCCAGAGCCTACGGGGACTTTTCAAGAGACCCAGTACTTC
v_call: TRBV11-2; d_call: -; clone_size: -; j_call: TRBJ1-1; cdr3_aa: CASSLEGRARFSTEAFF; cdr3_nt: TGTGCCAGCAGCTTAGAAGGCAGGGCACGATTCAGCACTGAAGCTTTCTTT
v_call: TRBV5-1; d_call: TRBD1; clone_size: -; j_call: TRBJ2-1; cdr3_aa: CASSLRTGGNYNEQFF; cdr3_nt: TGCGCCAGCAGCTTGCGGACAGGGGGTAACTACAATGAGCAGTTCTTC
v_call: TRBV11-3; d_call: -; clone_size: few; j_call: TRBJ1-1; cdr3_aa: CASSFEGGTEAFF; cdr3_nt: TGTGCCAGCAGCTTTGAAGGGGGGACTGAAGCTTTCTTT
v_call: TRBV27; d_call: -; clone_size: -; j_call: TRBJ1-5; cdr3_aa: CASSLISNQPQHF; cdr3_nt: TGTGCCAGCAGTTTGATTAGCAATCAGCCCCAGCATTTT
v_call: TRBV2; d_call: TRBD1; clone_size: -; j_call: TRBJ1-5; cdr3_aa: CASSGGTGNQPQHF; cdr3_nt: TGTGCCAGCAGTGGCGGGACAGGGAATCAGCCCCAGCATTTT
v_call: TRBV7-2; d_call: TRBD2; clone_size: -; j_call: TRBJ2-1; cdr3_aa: CASRRGGEAGDNEQFF; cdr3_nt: TGTGCCAGCAGGCGAGGAGGAGAAGCGGGAGATAATGAGCAGTTCTTC
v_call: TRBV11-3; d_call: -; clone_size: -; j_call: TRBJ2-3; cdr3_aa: CASSFRVTDTQYF; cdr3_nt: TGTGCCAGCAGCTTTCGGGTTACAGATACGCAGTATTTT
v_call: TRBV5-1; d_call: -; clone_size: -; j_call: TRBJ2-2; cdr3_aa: CASGVTGNTGELFF; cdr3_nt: TGCGCCAGCGGGGTGACGGGAAACACCGGGGAGCTGTTTTTT
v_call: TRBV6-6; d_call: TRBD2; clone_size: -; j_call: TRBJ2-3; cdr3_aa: CASSYRLADSTDTQYF; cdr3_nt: TGTGCCAGCAGTTACAGGCTAGCGGATAGCACAGATACGCAGTATTTT
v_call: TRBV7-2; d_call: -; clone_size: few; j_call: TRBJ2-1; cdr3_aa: CASSLAGGPYNEQFF; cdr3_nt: TGTGCCAGCAGCTTAGCGGGGGGGCCTTACAATGAGCAGTTCTTC
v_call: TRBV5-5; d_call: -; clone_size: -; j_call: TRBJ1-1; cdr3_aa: CASTPLVRVNTEAFF; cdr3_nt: TGTGCCAGCACCCCCTTAGTTAGGGTGAACACTGAAGCTTTCTTT
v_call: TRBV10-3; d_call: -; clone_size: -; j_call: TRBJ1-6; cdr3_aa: CAIRLGGGDNSPLHF; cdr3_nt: TGTGCCATCAGGTTGGGGGGGGGCGATAATTCACCCCTCCACTTT
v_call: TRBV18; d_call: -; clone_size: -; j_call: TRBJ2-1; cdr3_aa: CASSPITDPNYNEQFF; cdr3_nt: TGTGCCAGCTCACCTATCACCGACCCCAACTACAATGAGCAGTTCTTC
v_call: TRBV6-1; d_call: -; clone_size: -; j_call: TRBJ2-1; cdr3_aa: CASNPREYNEQFF; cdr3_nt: TGTGCCAGCAATCCTCGGGAGTACAATGAGCAGTTCTTC
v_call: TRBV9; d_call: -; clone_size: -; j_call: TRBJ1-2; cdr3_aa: CASSVGQGVRGYTF; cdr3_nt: TGTGCCAGCAGCGTAGGTCAGGGTGTGCGCGGCTACACCTTC
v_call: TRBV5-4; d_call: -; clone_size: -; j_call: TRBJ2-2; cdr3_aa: CASSLDRQSLELFF; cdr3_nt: TGTGCCAGCAGCTTGGACAGACAGAGCTTAGAGCTGTTTTTT
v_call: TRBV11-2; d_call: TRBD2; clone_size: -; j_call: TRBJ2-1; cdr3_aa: CASSFRLAGGPRGSNEQFF; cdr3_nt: TGTGCCAGCAGCTTCAGACTAGCGGGAGGGCCGAGGGGTAGCAATGAGCAGTTCTTC
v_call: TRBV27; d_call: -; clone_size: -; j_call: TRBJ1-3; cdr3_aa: CASSPGIGLSGNTIYF; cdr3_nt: TGTGCCAGCAGTCCGGGAATCGGACTCTCTGGAAACACCATATATTTT
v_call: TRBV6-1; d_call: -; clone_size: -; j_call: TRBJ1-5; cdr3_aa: CASSGAGTQPQHF; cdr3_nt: TGTGCCAGCAGTGGGGCAGGAACTCAGCCCCAGCATTTT
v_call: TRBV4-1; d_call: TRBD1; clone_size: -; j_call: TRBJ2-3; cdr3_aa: CASSQPDRDTDTQYF; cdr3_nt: TGCGCCAGCAGCCAGCCGGACAGGGACACAGATACGCAGTATTTT
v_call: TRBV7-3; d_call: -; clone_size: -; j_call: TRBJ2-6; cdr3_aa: CASSLGSSGANVLTF; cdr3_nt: TGTGCCAGCAGCTTAGGCAGCTCTGGGGCCAACGTCCTGACTTTC
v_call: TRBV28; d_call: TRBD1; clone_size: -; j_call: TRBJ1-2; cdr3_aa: CASSTRRQGLGYGYTF; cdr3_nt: TGTGCCAGCAGTACCCGTCGACAGGGTTTAGGCTATGGCTACACCTTC
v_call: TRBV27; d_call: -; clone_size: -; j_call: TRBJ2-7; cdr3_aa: CASSLSGDFTYEQYF; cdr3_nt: TGTGCCAGCAGTTTATCGGGGGACTTTACCTACGAGCAGTACTTC
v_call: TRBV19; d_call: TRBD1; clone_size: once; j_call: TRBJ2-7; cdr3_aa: CASSIRQGSYEQYF; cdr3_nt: TGTGCCAGTAGTATACGACAGGGGTCCTACGAGCAGTACTTC
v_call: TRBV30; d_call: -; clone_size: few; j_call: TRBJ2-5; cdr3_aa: CAWSESMTGTQYF; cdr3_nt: TGTGCCTGGAGTGAGTCTATGACTGGGACCCAGTACTTC
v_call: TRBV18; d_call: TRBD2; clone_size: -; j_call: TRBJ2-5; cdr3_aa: CASSPRGGQETQYF; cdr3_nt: TGTGCCAGCTCACCACGCGGGGGCCAAGAGACCCAGTACTTC
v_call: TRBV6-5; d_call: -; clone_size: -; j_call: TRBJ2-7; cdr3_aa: CATAPRGTPYEQYF; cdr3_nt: TGTGCCACCGCCCCCCGGGGTACGCCCTACGAGCAGTACTTC
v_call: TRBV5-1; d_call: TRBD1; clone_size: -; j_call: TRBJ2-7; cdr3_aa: CASRDGTGPAYEQYF; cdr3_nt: TGCGCCAGCAGGGATGGGACAGGACCTGCCTACGAGCAGTACTTC
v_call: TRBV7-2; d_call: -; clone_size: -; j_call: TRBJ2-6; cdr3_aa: CASSLVGRVLSGANVLTF; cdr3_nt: TGTGCCAGCAGCTTAGTCGGCAGGGTCTTATCCGGGGCCAACGTCCTGACTTTC
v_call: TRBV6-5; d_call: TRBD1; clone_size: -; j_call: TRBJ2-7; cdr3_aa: CASSWGQGHSYEQYF; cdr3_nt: TGTGCCAGCAGTTGGGGACAGGGCCACTCCTACGAGCAGTACTTC
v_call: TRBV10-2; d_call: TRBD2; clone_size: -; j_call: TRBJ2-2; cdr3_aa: CASSLAAAAGELFF; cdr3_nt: TGCGCCAGCAGCCTAGCGGCCGCCGCCGGGGAGCTGTTTTTT